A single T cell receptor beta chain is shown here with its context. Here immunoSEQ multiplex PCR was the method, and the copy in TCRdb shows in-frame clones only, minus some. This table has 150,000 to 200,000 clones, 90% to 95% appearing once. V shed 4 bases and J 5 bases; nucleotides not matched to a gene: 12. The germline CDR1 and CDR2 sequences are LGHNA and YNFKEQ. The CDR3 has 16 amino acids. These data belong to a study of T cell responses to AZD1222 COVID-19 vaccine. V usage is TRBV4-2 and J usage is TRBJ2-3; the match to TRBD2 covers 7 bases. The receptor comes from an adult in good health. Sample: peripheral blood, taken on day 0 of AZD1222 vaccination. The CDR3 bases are TGTGCCAGCAGCCCCCAGGTAGCGGGTGGGGGAGATACGCAGTATTTT. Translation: CASSPQVAGGGDTQYF.